A selection of T cell receptor beta chains follows, all from one sample in a study of cytomegalovirus exposure and HLA in healthy donors. This table comes from immunoSEQ multiplex PCR, and its TCRdb copy is limited to in-frame clones, with some not included. Altogether 170,000 or so clones are present, approximately 83% being singletons, with the ten largest covering approximately 3%. Sequencing used PBMCs. These receptors all come from a woman between 18 and 30 years old in good health and CMV-seropositive. Both conserved end residues are part of each CDR3. D genes are given only for firm matches. Only some rows state a clone size, as once, few, many or a class for expanded clones.

V gene	clone size	D gene	J gene	CDR3 protein	CDR3 DNA
TRBV5-1	few	-	TRBJ1-1	CASSSQDLDTEAFF	TGCGCCAGCAGCTCCCAGGATCTCGACACTGAAGCTTTCTTT
TRBV6-1	once	-	TRBJ1-5	CASNGGYSNQPQHF	TGTGCCAGCAATGGGGGGTATAGCAATCAGCCCCAGCATTTT
TRBV7-8	-	-	TRBJ2-3	CASSNRQRFSTDTQYF	TGTGCCAGCAGCAACAGACAGCGCTTTAGCACAGATACGCAGTATTTT
TRBV7-8	-	TRBD2	TRBJ2-7	CASSVGARGEAGEQYF	TGTGCCAGCAGCGTGGGGGCGCGGGGGGAGGCGGGAGAGCAGTACTTC
TRBV13	-	-	TRBJ2-1	CASSLVAEYNEQFF	TGTGCCAGCAGCTTAGTTGCGGAGTACAATGAGCAGTTCTTC
TRBV18	-	-	TRBJ1-4	CASSPEGSNEKLFF	TGTGCCAGCTCACCGGAGGGGTCTAATGAAAAACTGTTTTTT
TRBV27	once	TRBD2	TRBJ2-5	CASISSGGAKTQYF	TGTGCCAGCATATCTAGCGGGGGGGCAAAGACCCAGTACTTC
TRBV7-9	few	-	TRBJ1-2	CASRAGTSNYGYTF	TGTGCCAGCCGTGCCGGGACATCTAACTATGGCTACACCTTC
TRBV6-5	-	TRBD1	TRBJ2-2	CASSTGVPGTGELFF	TGTGCCAGCAGTACAGGGGTTCCGGGAACCGGGGAGCTGTTTTTT
TRBV12-5	-	TRBD2	TRBJ2-1	CASGAGWRGVHEQFF	TGTGCTAGTGGGGCGGGTTGGCGGGGGGTCCATGAGCAGTTCTTC
TRBV2	-	-	TRBJ2-1	CASSDPGGGPYNEQFF	TGTGCCAGCAGTGACCCAGGCGGGGGCCCCTACAATGAGCAGTTCTTC
TRBV19	-	TRBD2	TRBJ2-2	CASSPPAGGAGELFF	TGTGCCAGTAGTCCGCCAGCGGGGGGTGCCGGGGAGCTGTTTTTT
TRBV7-2	-	-	TRBJ2-3	CASSPPAGPRTDTQYF	TGTGCCAGCAGCCCCCCCGCGGGGCCGCGCACAGATACGCAGTATTTT
TRBV19	-	-	TRBJ1-5	CASSERAWGGGNQPQHF	TGTGCCAGTAGCGAGAGGGCGTGGGGGGGTGGCAATCAGCCCCAGCATTTT
TRBV5-4	-	TRBD1	TRBJ1-2	CASSLPGQTLYGYTF	TGTGCCAGCAGTCTCCCGGGACAGACTCTCTATGGCTACACCTTC
TRBV27	many	TRBD1	TRBJ1-2	CASSMLGQSYGYTF	TGTGCCAGCAGTATGCTGGGACAGTCCTATGGCTACACCTTC
TRBV29-1	-	-	TRBJ1-5	CSVQVSVNQPQHF	TGCAGCGTTCAGGTCTCCGTAAATCAGCCCCAGCATTTT
TRBV6-1	-	-	TRBJ1-1	CASSGQVENTEAFF	TGTGCCAGCAGTGGACAGGTCGAGAACACTGAAGCTTTCTTT
TRBV28	-	TRBD1	TRBJ1-6	CASSFLSGQGSPLHF	TGTGCCAGCAGTTTCCTCTCGGGACAGGGTAGTCCCCTCCACTTT
TRBV5-6	-	-	TRBJ2-3	CASSRGTTGADTQYF	TGTGCCAGCAGCAGGGGGACCACAGGTGCAGATACGCAGTATTTT
TRBV7-9	-	TRBD1	TRBJ2-7	CASSLGPGQGANEQYF	TGTGCCAGCAGCTTAGGGCCGGGACAGGGGGCAAACGAGCAGTACTTC
TRBV7-9	-	-	TRBJ1-2	CASSSDSQAIYGYTF	TGTGCCAGCAGCTCTGATTCACAGGCCATCTATGGCTACACCTTC
TRBV10-3	-	TRBD1	TRBJ2-5	CAISESRDREYQETQYF	TGTGCCATCAGTGAGTCACGGGACAGGGAGTACCAAGAGACCCAGTACTTC
TRBV6-5	-	-	TRBJ1-2	CASSYGRQKNGYTF	TGTGCCAGCAGTTACGGGCGTCAGAAGAACGGCTACACCTTC
TRBV7-9	-	TRBD2	TRBJ2-1	CASSPSPGLAGDNEQFF	TGTGCCAGCAGCCCCTCCCCGGGACTAGCGGGGGACAATGAGCAGTTCTTC
TRBV7-8	-	TRBD2	TRBJ2-3	CASSRSGGGTDTQYF	TGTGCCAGCAGCCGTAGCGGGGGGGGAACAGATACGCAGTATTTT
TRBV29-1	-	-	TRBJ2-3	CSVGHRSTDTQYF	TGCAGCGTCGGACACCGTAGCACAGATACGCAGTATTTT
TRBV9	-	-	TRBJ1-5	CASSEGWGGNQPQHF	TGTGCCAGCAGCGAGGGATGGGGGGGCAATCAGCCCCAGCATTTT
TRBV7-9	-	TRBD1	TRBJ1-1	CASSSTGGGTEAFF	TGTGCCAGCAGCTCCACAGGGGGCGGAACTGAAGCTTTCTTT
TRBV4-3	few	-	TRBJ2-3	CASSQVAADTQYF	TGCGCCAGCAGCCAAGTAGCAGCAGATACGCAGTATTTT
TRBV7-2	-	TRBD1	TRBJ2-4	CASSLRTGEAKNIQYF	TGTGCCAGCAGCTTGCGGACAGGCGAAGCCAAAAACATTCAGTACTTC
TRBV5-1	-	-	TRBJ1-6	CASSLTGGGGYNSPLHF	TGCGCCAGCAGCTTAACCGGGGGAGGGGGCTATAATTCACCCCTCCACTTT
TRBV7-2	-	-	TRBJ1-1	CASSPDRLNTEAFF	TGTGCCAGCAGCCCAGACAGACTGAACACTGAAGCTTTCTTT
TRBV5-1	-	TRBD1	TRBJ2-3	CASTLQGISTDTQYF	TGCGCCAGCACCTTACAGGGGATTAGCACAGATACGCAGTATTTT
TRBV6-1	-	TRBD1	TRBJ2-1	CASRRQGRSYNEQFF	TGTGCCAGCAGGCGACAGGGAAGGTCCTACAATGAGCAGTTCTTC
TRBV11-3	-	-	TRBJ2-5	CASSSPQGQETQYF	TGTGCCAGCAGCTCCCCACAGGGACAAGAGACCCAGTACTTC
TRBV5-4	-	TRBD2	TRBJ2-2	CASSPPRGGAHTGELFF	TGTGCCAGCAGCCCACCCCGGGGAGGGGCTCACACCGGGGAGCTGTTTTTT
TRBV2	-	TRBD2	TRBJ2-5	CASRFLAGGLTNIQETQYF	TGTGCCAGCCGTTTCCTAGCGGGGGGGCTTACTAATATTCAAGAGACCCAGTACTTC
TRBV29-1	-	TRBD1	TRBJ1-1	CSVLGDRDNTEAFF	TGCAGCGTTTTAGGGGACAGGGATAACACTGAAGCTTTCTTT
TRBV18	-	TRBD1	TRBJ1-1	CASSSQGAGTEAFF	TGTGCCAGCTCATCTCAGGGGGCTGGGACTGAAGCTTTCTTT
TRBV9	-	TRBD1	TRBJ2-7	CASSATGQLTYEQYF	TGTGCCAGCAGCGCGACGGGACAGCTGACCTACGAGCAGTACTTC
TRBV10-3	-	TRBD2	TRBJ2-3	CAGAGGPAFSTDTQYF	TGTGCCGGGGCGGGGGGCCCTGCATTTAGCACAGATACGCAGTATTTT
TRBV18	-	TRBD2	TRBJ2-5	CASSPGGTETQYF	TGTGCCAGCTCACCGGGGGGGACAGAGACCCAGTACTTC
TRBV11-2	once	TRBD1	TRBJ1-1	CASSWTGRATEAFF	TGTGCCAGCAGCTGGACAGGGAGGGCCACTGAAGCTTTCTTT
TRBV6-5	once	TRBD1	TRBJ1-4	CASSYSGTGVEKLFF	TGTGCCAGCAGTTACTCCGGGACAGGGGTAGAAAAACTGTTTTTT
TRBV9	few	-	TRBJ2-2	CASSVATVGELFF	TGTGCCAGCAGCGTAGCTACGGTCGGGGAGCTGTTTTTT
TRBV11-1	few	-	TRBJ1-1	CASSSDSLNTEAFF	TGTGCCAGCAGCTCGGACAGTTTGAACACTGAAGCTTTCTTT
TRBV5-1	many	-	TRBJ1-6	CASSLEEGSGSPLHF	TGCGCCAGCAGCTTGGAGGAGGGCTCAGGGTCACCCCTCCACTTT
TRBV5-6	-	TRBD2	TRBJ2-1	CASSPQTSGGYGSYNEQFF	TGTGCCAGCAGCCCACAGACTAGCGGGGGATATGGGTCCTACAATGAGCAGTTCTTC
TRBV5-4	-	TRBD1	TRBJ1-3	CASSPDGGQGSIVSGNTIYF	TGTGCCAGCAGCCCGGACGGGGGACAGGGGTCAATAGTCTCTGGAAACACCATATATTTT
TRBV2	-	-	TRBJ2-7	CASMGAENYEQYF	TGTGCCAGCATGGGGGCAGAGAATTACGAGCAGTACTTC
TRBV27	-	-	TRBJ2-7	CASSLSGRRRLYEQYF	TGTGCCAGCAGTTTATCGGGCAGGCGCCGATTGTACGAGCAGTACTTC
TRBV7-9	many	-	TRBJ1-6	CASSLGRDSPLHF	TGTGCCAGCAGCTTGGGGAGAGATTCACCCCTCCACTTT
TRBV5-1	-	-	TRBJ1-2	CASSRNDGLRGYTF	TGCGCCAGCAGCCGGAACGACGGGTTGAGGGGCTACACCTTC
TRBV10-3	once	-	TRBJ1-1	CAISEVGNPDSAFF	TGTGCCATCAGTGAGGTGGGTAATCCCGACAGTGCTTTCTTT
TRBV11-2	-	-	TRBJ2-3	CASSRGYSDTQYF	TGTGCCAGCAGCCGAGGGTATTCAGATACGCAGTATTTT
TRBV29-1	-	-	TRBJ2-3	CSVTHRLEGTQYF	TGCAGCGTCACGCACCGGCTTGAGGGAACGCAGTATTTT